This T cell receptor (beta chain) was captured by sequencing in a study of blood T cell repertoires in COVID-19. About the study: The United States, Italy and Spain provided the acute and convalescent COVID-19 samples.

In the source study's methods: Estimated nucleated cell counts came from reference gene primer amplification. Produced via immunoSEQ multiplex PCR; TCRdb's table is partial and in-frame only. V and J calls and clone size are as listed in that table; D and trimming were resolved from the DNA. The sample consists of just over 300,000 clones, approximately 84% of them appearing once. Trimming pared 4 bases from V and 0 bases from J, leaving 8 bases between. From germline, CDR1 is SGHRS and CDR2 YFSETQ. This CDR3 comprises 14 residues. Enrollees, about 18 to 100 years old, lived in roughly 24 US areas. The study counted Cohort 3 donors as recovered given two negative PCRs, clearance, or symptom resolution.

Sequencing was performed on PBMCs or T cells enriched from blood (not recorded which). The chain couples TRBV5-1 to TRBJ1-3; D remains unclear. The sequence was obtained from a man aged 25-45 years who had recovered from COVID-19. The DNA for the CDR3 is TGCGCCAGCAGCGTCGGGTCCTCTGGAAACACCATATATTTT. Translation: CASSVGSSGNTIYF.